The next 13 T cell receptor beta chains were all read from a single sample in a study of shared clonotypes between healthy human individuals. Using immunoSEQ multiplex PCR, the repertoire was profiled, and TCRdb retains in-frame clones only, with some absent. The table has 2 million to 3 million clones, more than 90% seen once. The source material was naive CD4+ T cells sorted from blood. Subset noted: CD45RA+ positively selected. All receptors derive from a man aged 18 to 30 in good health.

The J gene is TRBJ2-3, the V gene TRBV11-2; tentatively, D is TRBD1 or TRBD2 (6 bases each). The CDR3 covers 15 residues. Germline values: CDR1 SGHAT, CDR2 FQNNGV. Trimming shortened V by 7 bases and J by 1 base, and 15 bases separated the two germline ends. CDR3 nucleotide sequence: TGTGCCAGCACCACCGAGGGGGGCCGCACAGATACGCAGTATTTT. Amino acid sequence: CASTTEGGRTDTQYF. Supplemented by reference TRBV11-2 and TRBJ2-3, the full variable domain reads EAGVAQSPRYKIIEKRQSVAFWCNPISGHATLYWYQQILGQGPKLLIQFQNNGVVDDSQLPKDRFSAERLKGVDSTLKIQPAKLEDSAVYLCASTTEGGRTDTQYFGPGTRLTVL.

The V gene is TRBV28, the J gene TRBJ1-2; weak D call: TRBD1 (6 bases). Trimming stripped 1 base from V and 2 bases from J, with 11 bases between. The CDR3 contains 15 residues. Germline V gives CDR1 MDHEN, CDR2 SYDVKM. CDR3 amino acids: CASSLLGAINYGYTF. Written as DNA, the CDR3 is TGTGCCAGCAGTTTATTGGGGGCTATAAACTATGGCTACACCTTC.

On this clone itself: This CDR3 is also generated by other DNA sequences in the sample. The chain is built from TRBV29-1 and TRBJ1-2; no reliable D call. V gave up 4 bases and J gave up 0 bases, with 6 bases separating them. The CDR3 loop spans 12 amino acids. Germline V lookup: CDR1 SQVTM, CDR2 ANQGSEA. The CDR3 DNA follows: TGCAGCGTTGTTGGAGCTAACTATGGCTACACCTTC. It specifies CSVVGANYGYTF.

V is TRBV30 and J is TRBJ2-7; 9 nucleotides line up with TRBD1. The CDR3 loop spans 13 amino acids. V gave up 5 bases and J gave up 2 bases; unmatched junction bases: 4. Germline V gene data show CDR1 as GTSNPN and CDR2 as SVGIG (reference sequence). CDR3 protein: CAWGQGFTYEQYF. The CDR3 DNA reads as TGTGCCTGGGGACAGGGGTTCACCTACGAGCAGTACTTC.

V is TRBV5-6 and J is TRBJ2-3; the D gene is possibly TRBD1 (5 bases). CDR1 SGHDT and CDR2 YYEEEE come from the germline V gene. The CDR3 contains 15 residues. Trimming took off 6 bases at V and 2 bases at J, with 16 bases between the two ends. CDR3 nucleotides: TGTGCCAGCACCCCTCGAACAGGAATCACAGATACGCAGTATTTT. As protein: CASTPRTGITDTQYF.

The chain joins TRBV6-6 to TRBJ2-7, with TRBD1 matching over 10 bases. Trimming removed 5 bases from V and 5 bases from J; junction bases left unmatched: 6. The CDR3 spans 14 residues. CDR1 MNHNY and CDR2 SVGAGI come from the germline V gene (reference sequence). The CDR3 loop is CASSPRQGADEQYF. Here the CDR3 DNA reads TGTGCCAGCAGTCCGAGACAGGGGGCGGACGAGCAGTACTTC.

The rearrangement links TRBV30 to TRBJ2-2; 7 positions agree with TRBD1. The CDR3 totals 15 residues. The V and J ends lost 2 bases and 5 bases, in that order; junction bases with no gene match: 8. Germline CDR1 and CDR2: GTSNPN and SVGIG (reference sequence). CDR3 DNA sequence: TGTGCCTGGAGTAAAGCCGGGACAGCGACCGGGGAGCTGTTTTTT. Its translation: CAWSKAGTATGELFF.

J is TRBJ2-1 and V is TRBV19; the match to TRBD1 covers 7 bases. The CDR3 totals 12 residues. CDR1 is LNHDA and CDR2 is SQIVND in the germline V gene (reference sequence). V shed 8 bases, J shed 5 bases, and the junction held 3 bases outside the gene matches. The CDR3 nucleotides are TGTGCCAGTGGGACAGCAAACAATGAGCAGTTCTTC. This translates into CASGTANNEQFF. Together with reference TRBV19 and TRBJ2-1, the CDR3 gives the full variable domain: DGGITQSPKYLFRKEGQNVTLSCEQNLNHDAMYWYRQDPGQGLRLIYYSQIVNDFQKGDIAEGYSVSREKKESFPLTVTSAQKNPTAFYLCASGTANNEQFFGPGTRLTVL.

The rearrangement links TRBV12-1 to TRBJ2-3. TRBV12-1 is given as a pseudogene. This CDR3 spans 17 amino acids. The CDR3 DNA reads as TGTGCCAGCAGCTTTGCGAGGGACGGGCCCTGGGCAGATACGCAGTATTTT. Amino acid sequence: CASSFARDGPWADTQYF.

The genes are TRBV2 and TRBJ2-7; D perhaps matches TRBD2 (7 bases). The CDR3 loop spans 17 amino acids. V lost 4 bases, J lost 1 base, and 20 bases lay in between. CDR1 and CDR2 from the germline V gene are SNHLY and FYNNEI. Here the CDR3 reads CASSGSSSGGGSYEQYF. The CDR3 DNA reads TGTGCCAGCAGTGGGAGCTCTAGCGGAGGGGGATCCTACGAGCAGTACTTC.

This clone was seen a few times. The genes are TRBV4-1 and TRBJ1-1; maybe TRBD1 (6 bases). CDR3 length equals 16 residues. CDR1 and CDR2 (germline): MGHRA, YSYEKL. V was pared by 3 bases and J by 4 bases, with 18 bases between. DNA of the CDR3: TGCGCCAGCAGCCAGGGCACAGGGAGTGTAGGCACTGAAGCTTTCTTT. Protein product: CASSQGTGSVGTEAFF.

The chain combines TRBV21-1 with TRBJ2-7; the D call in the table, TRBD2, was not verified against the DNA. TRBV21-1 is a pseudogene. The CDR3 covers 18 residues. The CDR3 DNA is TGTGCCAGCAGCAAAGAGAGTAGCGGGGGGCCAGCCCTACGGGGGCAGTACTTC. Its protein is CASSKESSGGPALRGQYF.

As DNA, the CDR3 is TGTGCCAGCAGCTTAGCGATGTCCCCTGACTCCTACAATGAGCAGTTCTTC. Its protein product is CASSLAMSPDSYNEQFF. This sequence joins TRBV7-9 and TRBJ2-1; no clear D. The CDR3 loop spans 17 amino acids. Trimming cost V 0 bases and J 0 bases, with 12 bases left between them. Looked up from germline, CDR1 is SEHNR and CDR2 is FQNEAQ (reference sequence).